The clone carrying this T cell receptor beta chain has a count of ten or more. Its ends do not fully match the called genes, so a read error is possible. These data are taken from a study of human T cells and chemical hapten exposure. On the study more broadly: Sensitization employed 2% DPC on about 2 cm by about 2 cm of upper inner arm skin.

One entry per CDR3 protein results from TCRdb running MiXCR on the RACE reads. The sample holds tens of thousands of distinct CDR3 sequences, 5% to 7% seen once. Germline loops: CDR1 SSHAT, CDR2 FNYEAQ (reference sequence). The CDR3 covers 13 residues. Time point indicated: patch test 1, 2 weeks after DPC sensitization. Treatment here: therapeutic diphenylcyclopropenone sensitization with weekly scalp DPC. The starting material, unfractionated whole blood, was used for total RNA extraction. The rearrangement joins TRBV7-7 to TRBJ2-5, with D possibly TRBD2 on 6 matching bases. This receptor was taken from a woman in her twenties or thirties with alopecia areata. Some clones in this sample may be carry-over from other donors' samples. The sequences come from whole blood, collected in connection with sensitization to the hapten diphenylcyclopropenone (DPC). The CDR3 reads CASSGGVQETQYF. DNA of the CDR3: TGTGCTAGCAGCGGAGGGGTCCAAGAGACCCAGTACTTC. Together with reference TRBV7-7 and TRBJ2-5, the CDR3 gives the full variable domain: GAGVSQSPRYKVTKRGQDVTLRCDPISSHATLYWYQQALGQGPEFLTYFNYEAQPDKSGLPSDRFSAERPEGSISTLTIQRTEQRDSAMYRCASSGGVQETQYFGPGTRLLVL.